Listed below are T cell receptor beta chains from one sample, sequenced in a study of blood T cells in healthy people across ages. TCRdb re-called the 5' RACE reads through MiXCR, storing one row per CDR3 protein. The top ten hold around a fifth of the sample, which has 710,000 or so distinct CDR3 sequences, approximately 21% seen once. The sample comprised blood. These receptors were obtained from a man aged 65 to 79 in good health. Each CDR3 is given with its conserved first and last residue. The D gene is left open where the match is weak. Rows may omit the clone size; those that give it use once, few, many or a size class.

V	J	D	size	DNA	CDR3
TRBV10-3	TRBJ2-5	.	.	TGTGCCATCAGTGAGTCGGGGTTGGAGACCCAGTACTTC	CAISESGLETQYF
TRBV5-1	TRBJ2-5	TRBD1	.	TGCGCCAGCAGCCTAAAAGGCGGGACAGGGGAATCAAAGCAGTACTTC	CASSLKGGTGESKQYF
TRBV5-1	TRBJ2-3	TRBD1	few	TGCGCCAGCAGCCCACAGGGGATCGCAGATACGCAGTATTTT	CASSPQGIADTQYF
TRBV11-3	TRBJ2-5	.	many	TGTGCCAGCAGCTTAGATTTGGACACCCAAGAGACCCAGTACTTC	CASSLDLDTQETQYF
TRBV3-1	TRBJ1-1	.	.	TGTGCCAGCAGCCAAGCTCAGATCCGAGGGATGGCAGCTTTCTTT	CASSQAQIRGMAAFF
TRBV19	TRBJ2-3	.	few	TGTGCCAGTAGTATAAACAGGGCCCTAAGCACAGATACGCAGTATTTT	CASSINRALSTDTQYF
TRBV12-3/TRBV12-4	TRBJ2-7	.	.	TGTGCCAGCAGTTTATTAGGCACGAGCTCCTACGAGCAGTACTTC	CASSLLGTSSYEQYF
TRBV6-6	TRBJ2-5	.	few	TGTGCCAGCAGTTACGGAGGGGGGGAAGAGACCCAGTACTTC	CASSYGGGEETQYF
TRBV3-1	TRBJ1-1	.	few	TGTGCCAGCAGCCCCCGTCCCCTGGACACTGAAGCTTTCTTT	CASSPRPLDTEAFF
TRBV29-1	TRBJ2-5	TRBD1	few	TGCAGCGTCGCTAGACAGGGCCAGACCCAGTACTTC	CSVARQGQTQYF
TRBV9	TRBJ1-2	.	.	TGTGCCAGCAGCGTAGGAGGACAGTCTTATGGCTACACCTTC	CASSVGGQSYGYTF
TRBV29-1	TRBJ2-1	.	.	TGCAGCGTTGAGCGGGGATACAATGAGCAGTTCTTC	CSVERGYNEQFF
TRBV12-3/TRBV12-4	TRBJ2-4	.	.	TGTGCCAGCAGGCTGGCCGGAGGGGCCAAAAACATTCAGTACTTC	CASRLAGGAKNIQYF
TRBV7-2	TRBJ2-5	.	.	TGTGCCAGCAAACTCCGGGGTGGGGCTCAAGAGACCCAGCACTTC	CASKLRGGAQETQHF
TRBV10-3	TRBJ2-1	.	.	TGTGCCATCAGTGGAACAGGGGCGCCTAGCGCAAGAAGTATCAATGAGCAGTTCTTC	CAISGTGAPSARSINEQFF
TRBV12-3/TRBV12-4	TRBJ2-4	.	.	TGTGCCAGCAGTCCCTCCCGGTTGGCCAAAAACATTCAGTACTTC	CASSPSRLAKNIQYF
TRBV7-9	TRBJ2-5	.	few	TGTGCCAGCAGCTTAGCGGCGCAGAAGCAAGAGACCCAGTACTTC	CASSLAAQKQETQYF